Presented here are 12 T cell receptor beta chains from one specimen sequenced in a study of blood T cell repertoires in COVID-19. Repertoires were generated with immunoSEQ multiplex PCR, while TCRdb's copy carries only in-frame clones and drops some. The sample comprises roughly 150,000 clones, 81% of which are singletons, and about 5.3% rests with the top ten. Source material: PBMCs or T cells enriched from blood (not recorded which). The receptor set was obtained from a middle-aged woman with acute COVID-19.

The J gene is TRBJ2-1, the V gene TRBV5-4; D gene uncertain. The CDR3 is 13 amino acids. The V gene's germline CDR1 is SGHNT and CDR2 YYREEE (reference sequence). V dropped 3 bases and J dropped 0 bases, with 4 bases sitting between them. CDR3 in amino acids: CASSSSSYNEQFF. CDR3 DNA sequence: TGTGCCAGCAGCTCGAGCTCCTACAATGAGCAGTTCTTC.

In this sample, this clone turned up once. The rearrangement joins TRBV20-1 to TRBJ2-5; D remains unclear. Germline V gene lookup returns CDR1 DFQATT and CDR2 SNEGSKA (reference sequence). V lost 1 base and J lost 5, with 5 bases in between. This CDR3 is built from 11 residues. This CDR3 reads CSARAPETQYF. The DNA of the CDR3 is TGCAGTGCTAGAGCTCCGGAGACCCAGTACTTC.

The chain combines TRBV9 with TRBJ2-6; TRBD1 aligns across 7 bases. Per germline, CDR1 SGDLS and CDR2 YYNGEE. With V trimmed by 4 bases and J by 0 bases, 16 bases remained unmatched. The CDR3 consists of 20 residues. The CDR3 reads CASSPSPGQFLPSGANVLTF. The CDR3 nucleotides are TGTGCCAGCAGCCCCAGCCCGGGACAGTTCTTACCCTCTGGGGCCAACGTCCTGACTTTC.

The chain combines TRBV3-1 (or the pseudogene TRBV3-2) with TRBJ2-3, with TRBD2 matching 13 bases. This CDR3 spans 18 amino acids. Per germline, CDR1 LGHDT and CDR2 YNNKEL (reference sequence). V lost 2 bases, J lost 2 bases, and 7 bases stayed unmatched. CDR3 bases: TGTGCCAGCAGCCAAACTCCGGGACTAGCGGGGAACACAGATACGCAGTATTTT. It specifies CASSQTPGLAGNTDTQYF.

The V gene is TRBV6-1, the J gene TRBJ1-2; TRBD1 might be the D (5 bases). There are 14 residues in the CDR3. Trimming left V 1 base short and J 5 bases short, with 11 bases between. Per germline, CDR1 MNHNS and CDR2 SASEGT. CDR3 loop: CASSEEGRRYGYTF. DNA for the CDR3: TGTGCCAGCAGTGAAGAGGGGCGTCGGTATGGCTACACCTTC.

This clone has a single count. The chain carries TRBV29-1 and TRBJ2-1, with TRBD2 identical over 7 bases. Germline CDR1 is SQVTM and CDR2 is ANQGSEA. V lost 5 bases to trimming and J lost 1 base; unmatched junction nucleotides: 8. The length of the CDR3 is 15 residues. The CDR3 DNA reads TGCAGCGTTTCTATTTCTAGCGGTTCCTACAATGAGCAGTTCTTC. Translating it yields CSVSISSGSYNEQFF.

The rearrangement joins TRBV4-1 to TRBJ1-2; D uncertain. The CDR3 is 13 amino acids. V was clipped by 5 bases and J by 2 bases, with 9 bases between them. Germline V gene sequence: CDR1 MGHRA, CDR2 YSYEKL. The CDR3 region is CASSAHLNYGYTF. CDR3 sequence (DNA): TGCGCCAGCAGCGCACATTTAAACTATGGCTACACCTTC.

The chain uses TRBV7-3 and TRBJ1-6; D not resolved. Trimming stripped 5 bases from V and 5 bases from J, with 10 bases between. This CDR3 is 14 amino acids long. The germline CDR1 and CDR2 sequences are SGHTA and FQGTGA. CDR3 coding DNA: TGTGCCAGCAGCCCAGGCAGTGATAATTCACCCCTCCACTTT. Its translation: CASSPGSDNSPLHF.

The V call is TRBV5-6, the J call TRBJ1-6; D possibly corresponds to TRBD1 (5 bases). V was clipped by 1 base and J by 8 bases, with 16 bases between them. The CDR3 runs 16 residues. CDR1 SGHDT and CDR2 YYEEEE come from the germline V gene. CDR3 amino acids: CASSLSDGGRDSPLHF. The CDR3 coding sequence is TGTGCCAGCAGCTTGTCCGACGGGGGTAGGGATTCACCCCTCCACTTT.

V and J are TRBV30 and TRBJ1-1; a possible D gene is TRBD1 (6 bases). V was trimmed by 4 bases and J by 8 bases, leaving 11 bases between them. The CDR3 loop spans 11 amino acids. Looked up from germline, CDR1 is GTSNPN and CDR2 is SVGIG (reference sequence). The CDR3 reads CAWMDRYEAFF. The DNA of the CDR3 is TGTGCCTGGATGGACAGATACGAAGCTTTCTTT.

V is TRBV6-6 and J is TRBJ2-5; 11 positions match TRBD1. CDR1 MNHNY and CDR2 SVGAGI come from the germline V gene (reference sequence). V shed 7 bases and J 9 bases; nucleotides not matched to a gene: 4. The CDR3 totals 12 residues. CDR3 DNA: TGTGCCAGCAACCTGGGACAGGGGGCCCAGTACTTC. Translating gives CASNLGQGAQYF.

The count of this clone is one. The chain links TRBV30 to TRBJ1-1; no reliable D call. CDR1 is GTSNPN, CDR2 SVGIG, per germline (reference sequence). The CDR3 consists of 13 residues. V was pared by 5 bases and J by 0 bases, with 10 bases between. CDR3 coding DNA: TGTGCCTGGGGGCAGAATGTGAACACTGAAGCTTTCTTT. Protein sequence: CAWGQNVNTEAFF.